What follows describes a single TCR beta chain. Its specificity is not known. The data are from a study of OX40 agonist ivuxolimab in advanced cancers. Turning to the study itself: A male proportion of under 90% was recorded, with mean age roughly 60 years and range roughly 23 to 79. Of the participants, around 43% had some prior anti-PD-1, anti-PD-L1 or anti-CTLA-4 therapy, which was allowed.

Libraries were prepared by immunoSEQ multiplex PCR; TCRdb keeps only in-frame clonotypes and omits some of them. The top ten hold approximately 39% of the sample, which has 40,000 to 50,000 clones, around nine tenths seen once. Points from the study as a whole: Some nonresponders likewise displayed low normalized T-cell clonal expansion.

On cycle 4 day 1 and cycle 7 day 1, as well as at baseline, blood was sampled. Germline CDR1 LNHDA, CDR2 SQIVND (reference sequence). Trimming cost V 9 bases and J 0 bases, with 15 bases left between them. There are 16 residues in the CDR3. Sample: CD4+ or CD8+ T cells sorted from blood, taken in a trial of the OX40 agonist ivuxolimab. This clonotype originated in an adult with an advanced solid tumor such as melanoma, head and neck, liver or kidney cancer. The chain employs TRBV19 and TRBJ2-6, with D perhaps TRBD2 (5 bases). CDR3 protein: CASRRRQLSGANVLTF. The CDR3 nucleotides are TGTGCCAGCCGAAGGAGGCAACTCTCTGGGGCCAACGTCCTGACTTTC.